This T cell receptor (beta chain) appears in the sequencing data of a study of blood T cell repertoires in COVID-19. V trimming: 7 bases; J trimming: 2 bases; junction bases outside the gene matches: 11. This CDR3 has 16 residues. Germline lookup yields CDR1 MNHNY and CDR2 SVGAGI (reference sequence). Method: immunoSEQ multiplex PCR; TCRdb's copy keeps in-frame clones and lacks some. The sample has around 260,000 clones, 84% seen once; the top ten hold 4.2%. This TCR was sampled from a man between 60 and 75 years old with acute or convalescent COVID-19. Sequenced material: peripheral blood. This chain joins TRBV6-6 and TRBJ1-3; TRBD1 matches 7 bases. CDR3: CASTYNRGSAGNTIYF. The CDR3 DNA reads TGTGCCAGCACCTACAACAGGGGATCAGCTGGAAACACCATATATTTT.